The 5 T cell receptor beta chains below were found in one sample sequenced in a study of T cells in Graves' hyperthyroidism and ophthalmopathy. TCR beta CDR3 sequences were amplified from RNA transcripts. HTBI primers were the set used in a first-round RT-PCR of the TCR CDR3. TCRdb analysed the multiplex PCR reads with MiXCR anew, one entry per CDR3 protein. The sample has some 500,000 distinct CDR3 sequences; roughly 14% are singletons. Sequenced material: blood. Source of these receptors: a young woman with Graves' hyperthyroidism.

The chain is built from TRBV2 and TRBJ1-1; D gene unclear. CDR1 and CDR2 (germline): SNHLY, FYNNEI. V lost 4 bases and J 4 bases, leaving 16 bases between the germline ends. This CDR3 contains 15 residues. CDR3 loop: CASSAFLASSTEAFF. CDR3 DNA: TGTGCCAGCAGTGCTTTTTTGGCTTCGAGCACTGAAGCTTTCTTT.

This clonotype was detected many times. The rearrangement links TRBV5-6 to TRBJ2-1; 10 bases fit TRBD2. CDR3 length: 17 amino acids. Losses at the gene ends were 3 bases for V and 4 bases for J; bases not matched to a gene: 10. Germline V gene lookup returns CDR1 SGHDT and CDR2 YYEEEE. This chain's CDR3 is CASSSDPSGSAYNEQFF. The CDR3 DNA follows: TGTGCCAGCAGCTCGGACCCTAGCGGGAGTGCGTACAATGAGCAGTTCTTC.

This clonotype has a count of ten or more. The chain recombines TRBV6-1 with TRBJ2-1; 8 nucleotides agree with TRBD2. With V trimmed by 7 bases and J by 6 bases, 8 bases remained unmatched. Germline V CDR1 and CDR2: MNHNS, SASEGT. The CDR3 is 14 residues long. The CDR3 is CASTPGTRGNEQFF. The CDR3 region has the DNA TGTGCCAGCACTCCCGGGACTAGGGGCAATGAGCAGTTCTTC.

The V and J genes are TRBV30 and TRBJ2-7; D is perhaps TRBD2 (5 bases). V lost 5 bases and J lost 0, with 11 bases in between. Germline values: CDR1 GTSNPN, CDR2 SVGIG (reference sequence). The CDR3 contains 13 residues. CDR3 sequence reads: CAWGVGGSYEQYV. CDR3 nucleotides: TGTGCCTGGGGAGTAGGAGGCTCCTACGAGCAGTACGTC.

This clonotype was recorded many times. This clone may be a read error of a much larger clone one base away. The chain recombines TRBV2 with TRBJ1-1, with D possibly being TRBD1 (5 bases). Germline-derived CDR1 and CDR2 are SNHLY and FYNNEI. Trimming shortened V by 7 bases and J by 4 bases, and 19 bases separated the two germline ends. CDR3 size: 15 residues. The CDR3: CASTEVGVVSTEAFF. CDR3 DNA sequence: TGTGCCAGCACCGAGGTGGGGGTGGTGAGCACTGAAGCTTTCTTT.